The clone carrying this TCR beta chain was detected only once. The antigen remains unidentified. The PCR was carried out with 60 Vbeta primers and 13 Jbeta primers. Assay: immunoSEQ multiplex PCR; the TCRdb copy retains only in-frame clones and omits some. This table holds around 89,000 clones, more than 65% found once. This specimen comes from a study of cytomegalovirus exposure and HLA in healthy donors. The study's findings and limits: There were several of the most significant clusters that appeared linked to common viral pathogens in a later analysis. Later analysis suggested most CMV-associated TCR beta chains were HLA-restricted. A later analysis linked a missense variant in DCLRE1C to the trimming of TCR beta V and J genes.

The junction had 6 bases not matched to a gene; V was cut back by 0 bases and J by 5 bases. The CDR3 is 15 residues long. Germline CDR1 and CDR2: SGDLS and YYNGEE. The J gene is TRBJ2-7, the V gene TRBV9, with 9 bases aligning to TRBD1. This clonotype was obtained from a girl aged 2 to 9 in good health and CMV-seropositive. Sequenced sample: PBMCs. This CDR3 is CASSVGGTGTHEQYF. CDR3 in DNA: TGTGCCAGCAGCGTAGGTGGGACAGGGACGCACGAGCAGTACTTC.